This T cell receptor beta chain was captured by sequencing in a study of blood T cell repertoires in COVID-19. Germline lookup yields CDR1 MNHEY and CDR2 SMNVEV (reference sequence). The CDR3 sequence is 17 residues long. The V end was cut by 4 bases, the J end by 0 bases, with 19 bases between. TCRdb keeps only in-frame clones here, not all; method: immunoSEQ multiplex PCR. The table has some 56,000 clones, around four fifths seen once. The V call is TRBV27, the J call TRBJ2-7, with D maybe TRBD2 (6 bases). Specimen: peripheral blood. The clonotype was recovered from a woman of 80 years or more with acute or convalescent COVID-19. CDR3 region: CASSSSLGRGPSYEQYF. The CDR3 DNA sequence: TGTGCCAGCAGTTCCTCACTGGGGCGGGGACCCTCCTACGAGCAGTACTTC.